The present T cell receptor (beta chain) was sequenced within a study of radiation and T cells in renal cell carcinoma. Overall study findings and caveats: Top 100 clonotypes averaged approximately 50% in irradiated versus around 40% in nephrectomy-only tumors.

This clone was observed a single time. Its antigen is as yet unknown. Treatment of the sample: treatment-naive control, cytoreductive nephrectomy. Control samples are tumors resected by cytoreductive nephrectomy without prior radiation. Clear cell pathology was present in this patient's renal cell carcinoma. Control tumor donors were a few females and roughly ten males, median age approximately 50 years. The method was immunoSEQ multiplex PCR; TCRdb's version includes in-frame clones alone and lacks a portion of them. The sample carries about 8,400 clones, approximately 58% recorded once. Germline assignment: CDR1 MNHEY and CDR2 SMNVEV (reference sequence). The CDR3 length is 14 residues. Trimming took 8 bases from V and 0 from J, leaving 11 bases between them.

The rearrangement uses TRBV27 and TRBJ2-1; D is undetermined. This TCR derives from a man between 60 and 70 years old with renal cell carcinoma. This sample comprised tumor tissue, obtained from a patient whose treatment was nephrectomy without radiotherapy. The CDR3 protein is CASSHRSSYNEQFF. The CDR3 DNA follows: TGTGCCAGCTCGCACCGGAGCTCCTACAATGAGCAGTTCTTC.